This T cell receptor beta chain was documented in a study of blood T cell repertoires in COVID-19. Study in general: The origin of the acute and convalescent COVID-19 samples was the United States, Italy and Spain. The analysed material was cDNA or gDNA that came from T cells, B-cell-depleted T cells, or PBMCs.

Original handling: Amplification of reference gene primers provided the estimated nucleated cell counts. The protocol was immunoSEQ multiplex PCR, while the TCRdb copy is restricted to in-frame clones and leaves out a portion. The V and J calls and the clone size are those of that table, but D and trimming were determined from the DNA. This sample has approximately 210,000 clones; about nine tenths occur once, and the top ten carry around a tenth. Sequencing was carried out using peripheral blood. The TCR sequence derives from a man in his forties or fifties with COVID-19, enrolled during active disease.

The CDR3 bases are TGCAGCGCCCGGGGGGGTGCTGAAAAACTGTTTTTT. This encodes CSARGGAEKLFF. This sequence joins TRBV29-1 and TRBJ1-4; D perhaps matches TRBD1 (5 bases). The V and J ends lost 7 bases and 7 bases respectively, with 13 bases between them. The CDR3 loop spans 12 amino acids. Per germline, CDR1 SQVTM and CDR2 ANQGSEA.